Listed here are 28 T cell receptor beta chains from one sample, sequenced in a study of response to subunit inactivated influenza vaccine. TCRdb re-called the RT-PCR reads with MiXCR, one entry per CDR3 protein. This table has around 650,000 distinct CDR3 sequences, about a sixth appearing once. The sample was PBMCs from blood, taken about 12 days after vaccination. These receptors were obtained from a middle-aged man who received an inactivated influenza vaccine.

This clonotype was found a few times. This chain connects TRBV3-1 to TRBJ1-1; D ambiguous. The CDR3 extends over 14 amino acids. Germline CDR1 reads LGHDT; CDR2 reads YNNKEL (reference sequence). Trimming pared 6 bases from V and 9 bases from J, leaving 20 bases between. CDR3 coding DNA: TGTGCCAGCAGTGACGACACCCGTAATCGGAAAGCTTTCTTT. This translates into CASSDDTRNRKAFF.

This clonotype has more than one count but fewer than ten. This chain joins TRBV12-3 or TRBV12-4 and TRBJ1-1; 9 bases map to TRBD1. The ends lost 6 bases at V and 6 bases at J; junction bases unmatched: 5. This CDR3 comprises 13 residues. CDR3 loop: CASSGQGFPEAFF. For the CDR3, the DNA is TGTGCCAGCAGCGGACAGGGGTTCCCTGAAGCTTTCTTT.

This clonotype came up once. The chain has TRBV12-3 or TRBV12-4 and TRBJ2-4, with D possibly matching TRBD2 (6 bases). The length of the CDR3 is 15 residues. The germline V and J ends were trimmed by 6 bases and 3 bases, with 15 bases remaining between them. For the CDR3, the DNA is TGTGCCAGCAGCGCGGGACTGACTCTCAAAAACATTCAGTACTTC. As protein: CASSAGLTLKNIQYF.

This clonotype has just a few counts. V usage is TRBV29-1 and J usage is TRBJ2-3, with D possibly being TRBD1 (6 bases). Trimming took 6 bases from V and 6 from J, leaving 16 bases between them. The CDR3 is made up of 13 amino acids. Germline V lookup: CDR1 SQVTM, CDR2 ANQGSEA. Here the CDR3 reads CSVEDRLFDTQYF. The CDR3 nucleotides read TGCAGCGTAGAGGACAGATTGTTTGATACGCAGTATTTT.

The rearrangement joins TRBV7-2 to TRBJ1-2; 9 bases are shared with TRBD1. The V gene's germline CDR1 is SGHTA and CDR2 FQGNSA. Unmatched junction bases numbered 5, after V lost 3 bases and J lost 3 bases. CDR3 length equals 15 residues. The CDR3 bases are TGTGCCAGCAGCTTGGGACAGGGAGGGTACTATGGCTACACCTTC. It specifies CASSLGQGGYYGYTF.

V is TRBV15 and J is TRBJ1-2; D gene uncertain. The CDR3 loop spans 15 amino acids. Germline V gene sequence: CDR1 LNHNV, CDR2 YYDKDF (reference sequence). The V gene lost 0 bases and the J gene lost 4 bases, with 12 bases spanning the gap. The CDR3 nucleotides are TGTGCCACCAGCAGAGATTATACTGGTGTCTATGGCTACACCTTC. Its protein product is CATSRDYTGVYGYTF. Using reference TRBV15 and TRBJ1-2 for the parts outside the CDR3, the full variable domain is DAMVIQNPRYQVTQFGKPVTLSCSQTLNHNVMYWYQQKSSQAPKLLFHYYDKDFNNEADTPDNFQSRRPNTSFCFLDIRSPGLGDTAMYLCATSRDYTGVYGYTFGSGTRLTVV.

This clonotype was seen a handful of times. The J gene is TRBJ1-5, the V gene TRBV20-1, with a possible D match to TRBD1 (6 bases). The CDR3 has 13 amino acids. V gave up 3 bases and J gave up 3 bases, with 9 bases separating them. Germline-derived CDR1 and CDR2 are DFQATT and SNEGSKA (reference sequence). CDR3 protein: CSASRTANQPQHF. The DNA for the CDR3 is TGCAGTGCTAGTAGGACAGCCAATCAGCCCCAGCATTTT.

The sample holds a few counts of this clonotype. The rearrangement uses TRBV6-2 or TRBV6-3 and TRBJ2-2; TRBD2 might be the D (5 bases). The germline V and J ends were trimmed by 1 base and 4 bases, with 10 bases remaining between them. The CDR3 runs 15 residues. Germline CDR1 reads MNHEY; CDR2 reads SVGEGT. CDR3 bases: TGTGCCAGCAGTTACTATTCTGGGAGCACCGGGGAGCTGTTTTTT. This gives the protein CASSYYSGSTGELFF.

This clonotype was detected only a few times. CDR3 protein: CASSLTGNYEQYF. The CDR3 coding sequence is TGTGCCAGCAGCTTGACAGGGAACTACGAGCAGTACTTC. This chain connects TRBV7-8 to TRBJ2-7; TRBD1 aligns across 7 bases. The CDR3 length is 13 residues. Germline CDR1 and CDR2: SGHVS and FQNEAQ. The ends lost 3 bases at V and 3 bases at J; junction bases unmatched: 2.

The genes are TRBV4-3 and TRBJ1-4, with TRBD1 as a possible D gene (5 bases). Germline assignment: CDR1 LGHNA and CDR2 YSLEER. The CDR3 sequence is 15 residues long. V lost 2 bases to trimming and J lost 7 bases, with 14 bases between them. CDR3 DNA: TGCGCCAGCAGCCAACCAGGGTCCGTGGGTGAAAAACTGTTTTTT. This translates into CASSQPGSVGEKLFF.

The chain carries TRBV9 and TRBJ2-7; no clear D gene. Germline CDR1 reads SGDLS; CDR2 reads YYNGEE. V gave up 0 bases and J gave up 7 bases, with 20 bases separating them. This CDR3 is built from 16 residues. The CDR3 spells CASSVVVDPSLGEQYF. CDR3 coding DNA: TGTGCCAGCAGCGTAGTAGTCGACCCGTCTCTGGGGGAGCAGTACTTC.

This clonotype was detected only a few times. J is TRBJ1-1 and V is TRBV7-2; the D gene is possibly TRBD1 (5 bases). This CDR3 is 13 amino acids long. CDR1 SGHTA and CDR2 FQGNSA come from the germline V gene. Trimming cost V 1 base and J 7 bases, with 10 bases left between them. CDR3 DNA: TGTGCCAGCAGCTTAGGACAGCTTGGTGAAGCTTTCTTT. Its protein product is CASSLGQLGEAFF.

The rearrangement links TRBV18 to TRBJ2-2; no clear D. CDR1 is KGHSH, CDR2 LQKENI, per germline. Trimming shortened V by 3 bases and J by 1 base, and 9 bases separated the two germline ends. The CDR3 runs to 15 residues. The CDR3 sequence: CASSPNQENTGELFF. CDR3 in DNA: TGTGCCAGCTCACCCAACCAGGAGAACACCGGGGAGCTGTTTTTT.

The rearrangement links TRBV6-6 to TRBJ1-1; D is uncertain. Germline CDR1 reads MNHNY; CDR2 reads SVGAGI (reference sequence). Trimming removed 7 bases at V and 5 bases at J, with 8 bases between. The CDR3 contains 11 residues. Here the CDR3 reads CASTGETEAFF. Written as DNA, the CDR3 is TGTGCCAGCACCGGGGAGACTGAAGCTTTCTTT.

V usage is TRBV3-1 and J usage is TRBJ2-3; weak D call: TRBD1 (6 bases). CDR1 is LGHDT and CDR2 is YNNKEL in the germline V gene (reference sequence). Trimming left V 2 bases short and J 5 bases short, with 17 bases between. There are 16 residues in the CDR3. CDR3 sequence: CASSQLAGARGDTQYF. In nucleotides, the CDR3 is TGTGCCAGCAGCCAATTGGCAGGGGCCAGGGGAGATACGCAGTATTTT.

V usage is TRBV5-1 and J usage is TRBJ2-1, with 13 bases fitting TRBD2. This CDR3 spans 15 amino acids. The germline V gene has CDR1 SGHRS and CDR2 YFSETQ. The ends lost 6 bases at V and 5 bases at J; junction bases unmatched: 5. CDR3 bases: TGCGCCAGCAAGCCGGGACTAGCGGGAAACAATGAGCAGTTCTTC. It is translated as CASKPGLAGNNEQFF.

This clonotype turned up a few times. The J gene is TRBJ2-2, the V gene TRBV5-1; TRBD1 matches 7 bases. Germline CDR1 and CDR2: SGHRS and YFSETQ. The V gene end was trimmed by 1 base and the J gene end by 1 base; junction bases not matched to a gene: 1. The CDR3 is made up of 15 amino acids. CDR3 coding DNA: TGCGCCAGCAGCTTGAACAGGGGGAACACCGGGGAGCTGTTTTTT. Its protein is CASSLNRGNTGELFF.

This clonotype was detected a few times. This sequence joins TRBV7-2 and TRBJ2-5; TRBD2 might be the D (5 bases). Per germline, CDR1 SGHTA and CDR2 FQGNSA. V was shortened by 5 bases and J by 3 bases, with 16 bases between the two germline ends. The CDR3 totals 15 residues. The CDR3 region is CASSPWAGREETQYF. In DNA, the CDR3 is TGTGCCAGCAGCCCCTGGGCGGGCCGTGAAGAGACCCAGTACTTC.

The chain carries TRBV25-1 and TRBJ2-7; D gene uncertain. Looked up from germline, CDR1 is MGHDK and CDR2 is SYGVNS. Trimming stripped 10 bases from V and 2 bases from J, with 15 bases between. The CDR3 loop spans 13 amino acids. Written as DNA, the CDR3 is TGTGCCACCAGAAGCATTAATGCCTACGAGCAGTACTTC. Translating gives CATRSINAYEQYF.

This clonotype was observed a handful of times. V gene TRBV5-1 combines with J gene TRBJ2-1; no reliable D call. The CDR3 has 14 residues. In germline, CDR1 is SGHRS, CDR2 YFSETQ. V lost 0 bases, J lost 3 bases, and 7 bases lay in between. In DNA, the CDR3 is TGCGCCAGCAGCTTGGATGTCATCTACAATGAGCAGTTCTTC. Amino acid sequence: CASSLDVIYNEQFF.

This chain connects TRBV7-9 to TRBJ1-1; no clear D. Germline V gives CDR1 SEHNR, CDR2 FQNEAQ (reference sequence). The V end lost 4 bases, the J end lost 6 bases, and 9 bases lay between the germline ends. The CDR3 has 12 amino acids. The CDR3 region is CASSSTAPEAFF. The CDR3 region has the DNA TGTGCCAGCAGCTCCACCGCCCCTGAAGCTTTCTTT.

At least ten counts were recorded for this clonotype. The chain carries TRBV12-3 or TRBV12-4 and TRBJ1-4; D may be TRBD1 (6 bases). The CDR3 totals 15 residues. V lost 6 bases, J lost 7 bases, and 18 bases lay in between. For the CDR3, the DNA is TGTGCCAGCAGAGAAGGGGGGTATGTTAGTGAAAAACTGTTTTTT. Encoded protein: CASREGGYVSEKLFF.

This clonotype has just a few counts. The CDR3 loop reads CSAMSGTSGTTDTQYF. CDR3 DNA: TGCAGTGCCATGAGTGGCACTAGCGGAACCACAGATACGCAGTATTTT. V usage is TRBV20-1 and J usage is TRBJ2-3; 8 bases align to TRBD2. The length of the CDR3 is 16 residues. V was clipped by 6 bases and J by 2 bases; unmatched bases: 13. Germline V gene data show CDR1 as DFQATT and CDR2 as SNEGSKA (reference sequence).

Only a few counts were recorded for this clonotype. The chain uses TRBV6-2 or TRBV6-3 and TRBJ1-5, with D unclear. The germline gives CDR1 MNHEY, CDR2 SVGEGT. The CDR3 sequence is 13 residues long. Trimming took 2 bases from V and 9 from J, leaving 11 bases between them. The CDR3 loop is CASSYRVLGPQHF. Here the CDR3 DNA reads TGTGCCAGCAGTTACCGCGTCTTAGGGCCCCAGCATTTT.

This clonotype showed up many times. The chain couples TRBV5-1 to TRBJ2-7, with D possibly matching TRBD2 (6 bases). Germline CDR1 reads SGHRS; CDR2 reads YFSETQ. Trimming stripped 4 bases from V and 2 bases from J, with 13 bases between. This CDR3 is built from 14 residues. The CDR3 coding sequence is TGCGCCAGCAGCGTCACTAGCACCACCTACGAGCAGTACTTC. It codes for CASSVTSTTYEQYF.

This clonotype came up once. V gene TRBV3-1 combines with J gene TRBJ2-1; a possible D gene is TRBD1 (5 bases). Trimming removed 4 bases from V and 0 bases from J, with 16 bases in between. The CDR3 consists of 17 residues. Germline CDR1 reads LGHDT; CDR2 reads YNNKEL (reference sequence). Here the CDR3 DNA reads TGTGCCAGCAGCCCGGAGCCAGGGCCCACCTCCTACAATGAGCAGTTCTTC. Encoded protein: CASSPEPGPTSYNEQFF.

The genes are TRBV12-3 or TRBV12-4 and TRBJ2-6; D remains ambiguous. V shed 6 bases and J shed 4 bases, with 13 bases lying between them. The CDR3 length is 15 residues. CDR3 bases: TGTGCCAGCAGAATCCGTCGGAAAGGGGCCAACGTCCTGACTTTC. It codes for CASRIRRKGANVLTF.

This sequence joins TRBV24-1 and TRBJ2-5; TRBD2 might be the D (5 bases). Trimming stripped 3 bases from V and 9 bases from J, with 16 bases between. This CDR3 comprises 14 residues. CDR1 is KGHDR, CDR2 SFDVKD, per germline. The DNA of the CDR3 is TGTGCCACCAGTGATCGAGCCGTTATGGAGGCCCAGTACTTC. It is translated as CATSDRAVMEAQYF.